This passage covers 4 T cell receptor beta chains from one sample sequenced in a study of T cell responses to AZD1222 COVID-19 vaccine. Libraries were prepared by immunoSEQ multiplex PCR; TCRdb keeps only in-frame clonotypes and omits some of them. The repertoire has around 110,000 clones, 85% to 90% of them found once; the top ten carry approximately 3.3%. The sample here was peripheral blood, taken on day 0 of AZD1222 vaccination. The receptor source for this set is an adult in good health.

The chain uses TRBV9 and TRBJ1-5; 8 positions agree with TRBD1. J was trimmed by 7 bases and V by 3 bases; bases with no gene match: 6. The CDR3 covers 14 residues. Germline CDR1 SGDLS, CDR2 YYNGEE. CDR3 residues: CASSGQGSGQPQHF. CDR3 bases: TGTGCCAGCAGCGGACAGGGGTCGGGGCAGCCCCAGCATTTT.

The rearrangement joins TRBV27 to TRBJ1-2; tentative D call: TRBD1 (5 bases). The CDR3 loop spans 13 amino acids. Deletions cut 6 bases from V and 4 bases from J, with 12 bases between. Germline V lookup: CDR1 MNHEY, CDR2 SMNVEV (reference sequence). The CDR3 region is CASRGRGGYGYTF. The CDR3 DNA reads TGTGCCAGCAGGGGCCGGGGGGGCTATGGCTACACCTTC.

The chain employs TRBV15 and TRBJ1-5, with D possibly TRBD1 on 6 matching bases. This CDR3 contains 18 residues. Germline V gene lookup returns CDR1 LNHNV and CDR2 YYDKDF (reference sequence). V lost 3 bases to trimming and J lost 3 bases, with 21 bases between them. The DNA of the CDR3 is TGTGCCACCAGCAGCGAAACATGGACAGAAGGTCACAATCAGCCCCAGCATTTT. Encoded protein: CATSSETWTEGHNQPQHF.

This clone was detected only once. This chain connects TRBV29-1 to TRBJ1-1; 7 nucleotides align to TRBD1. The CDR3 is made up of 12 amino acids. V lost 7 bases, J lost 2 bases, and 4 bases stayed unmatched. Germline CDR1 SQVTM, CDR2 ANQGSEA. The CDR3: CSGRGGNTEAFF. CDR3 DNA: TGCAGCGGCCGAGGGGGCAACACTGAAGCTTTCTTT. Full variable domain (remainder filled in from reference TRBV29-1 and TRBJ1-1): SAVISQKPSRDICQRGTSLTIQCQVDSQVTMMFWYRQQPGQSLTLIATANQGSEATYESGFVIDKFPISRPNLTFSTLTVSNMSPEDSSIYLCSGRGGNTEAFFGQGTRLTVV.